The T cell receptor (beta chain) described here comes from a study of early T cells in non-severe SARS-CoV-2 infection. Across the study: With bulk RNA from unsorted whole blood as input, sequencing yielded unpaired chains. Overall study findings and caveats: Anti-spike CD8 responses were favored by VDJdb matching, which missed private and CD4 specificities.

The germline CDR1 and CDR2 sequences are SGHRS and YFSETQ. The V end lost 2 bases, the J end lost 0 bases, and 9 bases lay between the germline ends. This CDR3 contains 15 residues. TCRdb re-called the 5' RACE reads with MiXCR, one entry per CDR3 protein. This sample has roughly 50,000 distinct CDR3 sequences; roughly 8.2% occur once, and the top ten carry about 4.2%. The sample holds a few counts of this clonotype. The antigen remains unidentified. This chain connects TRBV5-1 to TRBJ2-4; TRBD2 is a possible D gene (6 bases). Specimen: whole blood. This sequence originates from an adult who was a healthcare worker with PCR-confirmed SARS-CoV-2 infection or an uninfected control (not recorded which). CDR3 sequence: CASSFSGVAKNIQYF. In DNA form, the CDR3 reads TGCGCCAGCAGCTTTTCGGGAGTAGCCAAAAACATTCAGTACTTC.